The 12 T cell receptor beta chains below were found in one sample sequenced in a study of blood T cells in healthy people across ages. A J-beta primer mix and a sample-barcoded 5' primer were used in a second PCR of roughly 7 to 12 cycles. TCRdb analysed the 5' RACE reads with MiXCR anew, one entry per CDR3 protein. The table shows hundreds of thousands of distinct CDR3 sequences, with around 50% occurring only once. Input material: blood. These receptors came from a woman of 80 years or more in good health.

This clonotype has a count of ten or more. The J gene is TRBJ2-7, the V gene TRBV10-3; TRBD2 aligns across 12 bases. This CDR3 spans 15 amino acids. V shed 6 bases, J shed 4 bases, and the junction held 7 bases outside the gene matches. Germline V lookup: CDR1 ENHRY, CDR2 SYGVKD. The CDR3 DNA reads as TGTGCCATCAGGACAACGACTAGCGGGAGTTACGAGCAGTACTTC. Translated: CAIRTTTSGSYEQYF.

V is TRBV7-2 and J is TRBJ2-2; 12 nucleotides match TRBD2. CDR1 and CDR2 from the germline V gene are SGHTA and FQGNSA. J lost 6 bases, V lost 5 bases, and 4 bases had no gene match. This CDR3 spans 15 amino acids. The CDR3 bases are TGTGCCAGCAGCCCTTGGACTAGCGGGGCCGGGGAGCTGTTTTTT. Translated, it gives CASSPWTSGAGELFF.

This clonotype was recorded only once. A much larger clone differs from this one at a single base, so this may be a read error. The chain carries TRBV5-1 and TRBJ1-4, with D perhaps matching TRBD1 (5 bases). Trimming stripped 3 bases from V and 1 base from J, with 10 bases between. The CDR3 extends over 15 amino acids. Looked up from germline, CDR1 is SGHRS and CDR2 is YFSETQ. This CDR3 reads CASSSERGTNEKLFF. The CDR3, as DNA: TGCGCCAGCAGCTCGGAAAGGGGAACTAATGAAAAACTGTTTTTT.

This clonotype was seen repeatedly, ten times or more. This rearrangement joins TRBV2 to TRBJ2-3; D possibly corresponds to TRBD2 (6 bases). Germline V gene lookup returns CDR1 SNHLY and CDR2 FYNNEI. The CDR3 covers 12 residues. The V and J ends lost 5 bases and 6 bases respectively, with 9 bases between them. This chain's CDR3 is CASSSLADTQYF. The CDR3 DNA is TGTGCCAGCAGTTCGCTAGCGGATACGCAGTATTTT.

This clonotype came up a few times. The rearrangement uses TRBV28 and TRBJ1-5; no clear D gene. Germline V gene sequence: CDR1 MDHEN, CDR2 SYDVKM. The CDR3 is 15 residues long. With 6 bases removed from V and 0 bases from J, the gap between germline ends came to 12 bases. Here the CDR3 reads CASSPVEYSNQPQHF. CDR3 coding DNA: TGTGCCAGCAGCCCGGTGGAATATAGCAATCAGCCCCAGCATTTT.

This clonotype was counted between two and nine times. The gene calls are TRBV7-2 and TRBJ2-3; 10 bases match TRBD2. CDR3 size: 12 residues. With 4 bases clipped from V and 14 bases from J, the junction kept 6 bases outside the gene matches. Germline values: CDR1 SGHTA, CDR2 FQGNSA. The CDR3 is CASSSPGLALYF. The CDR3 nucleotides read TGTGCCAGCAGCTCCCCGGGACTAGCGCTGTATTTT.

DNA of the CDR3: TGTGCCAGCAGTGGCGCCTTAGGGGCAAAACTGTTTTTT. Amino acids: CASSGALGAKLFF. V is TRBV2 and J is TRBJ1-4; tentatively, D is TRBD1 (5 bases). The CDR3 totals 13 residues. Per the germline V gene, CDR1 is SNHLY and CDR2 is FYNNEI. The V end was cut by 4 bases, the J end by 10 bases, with 13 bases between.

CDR3 coding DNA: TGTGCCAGCATCCGCCGAAGCTCTGGGGCCAACGTCCTGACTTTC. This translates into CASIRRSSGANVLTF. V gene TRBV28 combines with J gene TRBJ2-6; D is uncertain. Trimming shortened V by 7 bases and J by 0 bases, and 10 bases separated the two germline ends. Per the germline V gene, CDR1 is MDHEN and CDR2 is SYDVKM. The CDR3 spans 15 residues.

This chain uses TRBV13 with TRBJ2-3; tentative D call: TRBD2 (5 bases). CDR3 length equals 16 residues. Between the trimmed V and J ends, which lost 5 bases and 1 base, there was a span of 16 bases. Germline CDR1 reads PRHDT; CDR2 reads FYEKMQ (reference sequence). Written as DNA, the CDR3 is TGTGCCAGCAGCAGAAGACTAATCGAGGGCACAGATACGCAGTATTTT. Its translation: CASSRRLIEGTDTQYF.

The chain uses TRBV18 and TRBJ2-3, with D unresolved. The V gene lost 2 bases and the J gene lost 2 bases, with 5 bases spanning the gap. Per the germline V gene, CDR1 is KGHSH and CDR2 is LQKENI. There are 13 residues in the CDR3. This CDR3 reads CASSPGYTDTQYF. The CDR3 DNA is TGTGCCAGCTCACCAGGGTACACAGATACGCAGTATTTT.

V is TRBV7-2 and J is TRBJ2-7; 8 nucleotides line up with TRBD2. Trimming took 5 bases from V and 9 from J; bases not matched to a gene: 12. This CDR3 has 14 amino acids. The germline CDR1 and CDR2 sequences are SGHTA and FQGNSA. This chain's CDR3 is CASSVGLANPSQYF. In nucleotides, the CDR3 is TGTGCCAGCAGCGTAGGACTAGCCAATCCTTCGCAGTACTTC.

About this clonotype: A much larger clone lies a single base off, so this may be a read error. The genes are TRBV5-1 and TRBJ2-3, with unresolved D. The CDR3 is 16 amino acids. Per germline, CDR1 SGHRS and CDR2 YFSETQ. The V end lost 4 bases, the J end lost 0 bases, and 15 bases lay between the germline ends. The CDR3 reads CASSRGTAKSTDTQYF. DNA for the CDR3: TGCGCCAGCAGCCGAGGCACTGCTAAGAGCACAGATACGCAGTATTTT.